The source of this TCR beta chain is a study of Graves' ophthalmopathy and Graves' hyperthyroidism. Symptoms, serum thyroxine and TRAb, thyroid ultrasound, and orbital computed tomography formed the diagnostic basis. Researchers took RNA transcripts and amplified TCR beta CDR3 regions from them. RT-PCR was first run with HTBI primers, then multiplex PCR in a second round. Via MiXCR, TCRdb re-called the multiplex PCR reads, giving one row per CDR3 protein. Among 150,000 to 200,000 distinct CDR3 sequences listed, around 39% were seen once. Study conclusions and caveats: Detected in blood as well were most expanded thyroid clonotypes with frequency above 0.001. Both an approximately 70% sensitivity and an approximately 72% specificity characterized the model's predictions of ophthalmopathy progression.

V lost 5 bases and J 2 bases, leaving 16 bases between the germline ends. The CDR3 covers 15 residues. Germline V CDR1 and CDR2: KGHSH, LQKENI. Of note for this clonotype: Its matching antigen is unknown.

The chain employs TRBV18 and TRBJ2-7; TRBD1 or TRBD2 may be the D gene (5 bases each). This sequence was found in a young man with Graves' ophthalmopathy. The sample comprised peripheral blood. The CDR3 loop is CASSDAPGRTYEQYF. The CDR3 DNA reads as TGTGCCAGCTCAGATGCGCCGGGACGCACCTACGAGCAGTACTTC. The complete variable domain, with remaining parts taken from reference TRBV18 and TRBJ2-7, reads NAGVMQNPRHLVRRRGQEARLRCSPMKGHSHVYWYRQLPEEGLKFMVYLQKENIIDESGMPKERFSAEFPKEGPSILRIQQVVRGDSAAYFCASSDAPGRTYEQYFGPGTRLTVT.